A selection of T cell receptor beta chains follows, all from one sample in a study of shared clonotypes between healthy human individuals. TCRdb's table, derived via immunoSEQ multiplex PCR, lists solely in-frame clones and lacks some. The sample records 950,000 to 1,300,000 clones, around 74% being singletons. Sequenced sample: memory CD4+ T cells sorted from blood. Receptor source: a man in his late teens or twenties in good health. Each CDR3 is given with its conserved first and last residue. Fields, in order: V gene, CDR3 length, D gene, CDR3 protein. D genes are given only for firm matches.

V: TRBV4-3
length: 15
D: -
CDR3: CASSPETSSYNEQFF

V: TRBV12-2
length: 17
D: -
CDR3: CARRSDEGEGRGETQYF

V: TRBV4-3
length: 15
D: -
CDR3: CASSPNRWGPYEQYF

V: TRBV9
length: 16
D: -
CDR3: CASSARQERGTDTQYF

V: TRBV9
length: 18
D: TRBD1
CDR3: CASSPADRGRLSADTQYF

V: TRBV7-9
length: 14
D: -
CDR3: CASSLETFRETQYF

V: TRBV11-2
length: 15
D: TRBD2
CDR3: CASRSSGGRTDTQYF

V: TRBV5-1
length: 15
D: TRBD1
CDR3: CASSLADREGSPLHF

V: TRBV5-6
length: 15
D: TRBD1
CDR3: CASSLGDRVANGYTF

V: TRBV10-1
length: 14
D: -
CDR3: CASSAGTSVYGYTF

V: TRBV27
length: 14
D: TRBD2
CDR3: CASSSGGCTGELFF

V: TRBV11-2
length: 16
D: -
CDR3: CASSLIGGPNSYEQYF

V: TRBV18
length: 12
D: -
CDR3: CASSPTNTEAFF

V: TRBV9
length: 14
D: -
CDR3: CASSVGEGYNEQFF

V: TRBV6-5
length: 11
D: -
CDR3: CASRIGETQYF

V: TRBV6-5
length: 14
D: -
CDR3: CASSQPSQGGGYTF

V: TRBV19
length: 15
D: TRBD2
CDR3: CASSGSGTNTGELFF